Each of the 21 T cell receptor beta chains below was sequenced from the same sample in a study of spatial heterogeneity in lung cancer. As for time point: sample taken at primary tumor resection. Whole RNA came from tumor, nontumor lung or frozen PBMC and was sequenced without being sorted. TCRdb independently ran MiXCR on the 5' RACE reads; one entry per CDR3 protein. The sample includes tens of thousands of distinct CDR3 sequences, around 5% of them seen just once. The sequenced sample was PBMCs, obtained at surgery. These receptors were taken from a female donor with early-stage non-small cell lung cancer.

The table lists this clonotype with many counts. V and J are TRBV7-2 and TRBJ2-3, with 10 bases fitting TRBD2. V lost 4 bases and J lost 4; bases outside the gene matches: 2. This CDR3 contains 14 residues. CDR1 is SGHTA and CDR2 is FQGNSA in the germline V gene. In DNA form, the CDR3 reads TGTGCCAGCAGCTCTACTAGCGGGGCAGATACGCAGTATTTT. Protein sequence: CASSSTSGADTQYF.

This clonotype was picked up many times. This chain links TRBV29-1 with TRBJ1-2, with no clear D. The germline V and J ends were trimmed by 6 bases and 4 bases, with 12 bases remaining between them. This CDR3 has 12 residues. Germline V gene data show CDR1 as SQVTM and CDR2 as ANQGSEA. The CDR3 loop is CSVLTISYGYTF. Here the CDR3 DNA reads TGCAGCGTGCTCACGATATCCTATGGCTACACCTTC.

This clonotype was picked up many times. This sequence joins TRBV5-1 and TRBJ2-2, with TRBD1 matching over 8 bases. Germline V CDR1 and CDR2: SGHRS, YFSETQ. V shed 0 bases and J 4 bases; nucleotides not matched to a gene: 5. The CDR3 length is 16 residues. In DNA form, the CDR3 reads TGCGCCAGCAGCTTGGCTGGACAGGGAACCACCGGGGAGCTGTTTTTT. The encoded protein is CASSLAGQGTTGELFF.

This clonotype was picked up many times. The gene calls are TRBV20-1 and TRBJ1-2, with D unclear. CDR1 is DFQATT and CDR2 is SNEGSKA in the germline V gene (reference sequence). V was shortened by 0 bases and J by 4 bases, with 15 bases between the two germline ends. This CDR3 is 15 amino acids long. CDR3 residues: CSARDGRPTPYGYTF. CDR3 coding DNA: TGCAGTGCTAGAGATGGCAGGCCCACCCCCTATGGCTACACCTTC.

This clonotype occurred many times. This chain connects TRBV18 to TRBJ2-7; the D gene is possibly TRBD2 (5 bases). CDR3 length equals 13 residues. Germline V gene lookup returns CDR1 KGHSH and CDR2 LQKENI. Trimming shortened V by 2 bases and J by 4 bases, and 9 bases separated the two germline ends. In nucleotides, the CDR3 is TGTGCCAGCTCACCAACGGGATTTTACGAGCAGTACTTC. Translating it yields CASSPTGFYEQYF.

This clonotype was found many times. The chain links TRBV28 to TRBJ2-7; no clear D gene. The CDR3 is 12 residues long. Germline V gives CDR1 MDHEN, CDR2 SYDVKM. The V gene lost 6 bases and the J gene lost 10 bases, with 16 bases spanning the gap. DNA for the CDR3: TGTGCCAGCAGCCCCCCCATTACGAACCAGTACTTC. Amino acids: CASSPPITNQYF.

This clonotype was picked up many times. V usage is TRBV10-3 and J usage is TRBJ2-5; possible D gene TRBD2, 5 bases. The germline V gene encodes CDR1 ENHRY and CDR2 SYGVKD. The V end was cut by 3 bases, the J end by 5 bases, with 16 bases between. This CDR3 is built from 15 residues. As DNA, the CDR3 is TGTGCCATCAGTGATCCCGACTACCCTGGGGAGACCCAGTACTTC. Protein product: CAISDPDYPGETQYF.

The V gene is TRBV3-1, the J gene TRBJ2-1, with TRBD2 matching over 10 bases. V shed 4 bases and J 2 bases; nucleotides not matched to a gene: 14. From germline, CDR1 is LGHDT and CDR2 YNNKEL (reference sequence). The CDR3 contains 19 residues. As DNA, the CDR3 is TGTGCCAGCAGCCCGACGGGTAGCGGGGGGACCCTGACCTACAATGAGCAGTTCTTC. Residues: CASSPTGSGGTLTYNEQFF.

This clonotype occurred many times. This chain uses TRBV10-3 with TRBJ1-2; D is perhaps TRBD1 (5 bases). The CDR3 sequence is 14 residues long. V shed 3 bases and J shed 5 bases, with 13 bases lying between them. Germline CDR1 and CDR2: ENHRY and SYGVKD. In DNA, the CDR3 is TGTGCCATCAGTGAACGGGGGGTGAGGTATGGCTACACCTTC. Translating it yields CAISERGVRYGYTF.

Only a few counts were recorded for this clonotype. The rearrangement uses TRBV5-1 and TRBJ2-5, with TRBD2 identical over 11 bases. The germline gives CDR1 SGHRS, CDR2 YFSETQ. Trimming at V came to 6 bases and at J to 5 bases, leaving 3 bases not matched to a gene. This CDR3 comprises 13 residues. This chain's CDR3 is CASNPSGGETQYF. The CDR3 region has the DNA TGCGCCAGCAACCCTAGCGGGGGGGAGACCCAGTACTTC.

There are a few counts of this clonotype. The chain uses TRBV7-8 and TRBJ1-1, with TRBD1 matching over 7 bases. The CDR3 has 14 amino acids. V trimming: 4 bases; J trimming: 5 bases; junction bases outside the gene matches: 7. Germline CDR1 is SGHVS and CDR2 is FQNEAQ. CDR3 sequence reads: CASSSPRDRTEAFF. The CDR3 DNA reads TGTGCCAGCAGCTCCCCGAGGGACAGAACTGAAGCTTTCTTT.

This clonotype was observed at least ten times. DNA for the CDR3: TGCGCCAGCAGCTTTCGACCGGGACAGGGGAACTATGGCTACACCTTC. As protein: CASSFRPGQGNYGYTF. The gene calls are TRBV5-1 and TRBJ1-2, with 10 bases fitting TRBD1. Germline V gives CDR1 SGHRS, CDR2 YFSETQ. Unmatched junction bases numbered 6, after V lost 2 bases and J lost 2 bases. The CDR3 contains 16 residues.

This clonotype was observed at least ten times. The J gene is TRBJ1-1, the V gene TRBV20-1; 7 bases fit TRBD1. The V and J ends lost 7 bases and 5 bases, in that order; junction bases with no gene match: 4. Germline CDR1 DFQATT, CDR2 SNEGSKA (reference sequence). The CDR3 spans 11 residues. CDR3 sequence reads: CSGPGGTEAFF. The DNA for the CDR3 is TGCAGTGGTCCAGGGGGAACTGAAGCTTTCTTT.

This clonotype was found many times. CDR3 sequence: CASSLGLAGGVHTDTQYF. DNA for the CDR3: TGTGCCAGCAGTTTGGGACTAGCGGGGGGCGTCCACACAGATACGCAGTATTTT. The J gene is TRBJ2-3, the V gene TRBV6-2 or TRBV6-3; 15 bases are shared with TRBD2. Per germline, CDR1 MNHEY and CDR2 SVGEGT. The CDR3 contains 18 residues. V trimming: 4 bases; J trimming: 2 bases; junction bases outside the gene matches: 7.

Many counts were recorded for this clonotype. The chain joins TRBV27 to TRBJ1-1; maybe TRBD1 (5 bases). Germline V CDR1 and CDR2: MNHEY, SMNVEV (reference sequence). This CDR3 region has 14 residues. The germline V and J ends were trimmed by 5 bases and 4 bases, with 14 bases remaining between them. The DNA of the CDR3 is TGTGCCAGCAGTGACCCCCCCAGGGCCACTGAAGCTTTCTTT. This sequence encodes CASSDPPRATEAFF.

This clonotype was observed many times. The chain joins TRBV6-5 to TRBJ2-1, with 7 nucleotides matching TRBD2. Per the germline V gene, CDR1 is MNHEY and CDR2 is SVGAGI. The CDR3 length is 15 residues. Unmatched junction bases numbered 5, after V lost 5 bases and J lost 1 base. The CDR3, as DNA: TGTGCCAGCAGTGAGCGGGGCTCATCCTACAATGAGCAGTTCTTC. This codes for CASSERGSSYNEQFF.

This clonotype showed up many times. This chain joins TRBV20-1 and TRBJ1-6, with TRBD1 identical over 7 bases. This CDR3 has 14 amino acids. Looked up from germline, CDR1 is DFQATT and CDR2 is SNEGSKA (reference sequence). The trim removed 2 bases at V and 5 bases at J, leaving 3 bases unmatched. This CDR3 reads CSARLGTDNSPLHF. The CDR3 coding sequence is TGCAGTGCTAGACTGGGGACAGATAATTCACCCCTCCACTTT.

This clonotype occurred many times. The rearrangement uses TRBV28 and TRBJ1-6; TRBD1 is a possible D gene (6 bases). CDR3 size: 18 residues. V was trimmed by 4 bases and J by 8 bases, leaving 24 bases between them. The V gene's germline CDR1 is MDHEN and CDR2 SYDVKM. CDR3 sequence reads: CASSSAGRGGFFDSPLHF. The CDR3, as DNA: TGTGCCAGCAGTTCCGCCGGCAGGGGTGGCTTTTTTGATTCACCCCTCCACTTT.

In this sample, this clonotype turned up many times. CDR3 sequence (DNA): TGTGCCAGCAGTGAAGAGGGACGAGGCTATGGCTACACCTTC. Protein product: CASSEEGRGYGYTF. V and J are TRBV6-1 and TRBJ1-2; possible D gene TRBD1, 5 bases. Germline loops: CDR1 MNHNS, CDR2 SASEGT. The CDR3 spans 14 residues. The V end lost 1 base, the J end lost 4 bases, and 10 bases lay between the germline ends.

This clonotype has at least ten counts. This rearrangement joins TRBV7-8 to TRBJ2-7; D tentatively reads TRBD1 or TRBD2 (6 bases each). Germline V CDR1 and CDR2: SGHVS, FQNEAQ. The CDR3 is 15 amino acids. V lost 5 bases to trimming and J lost 2 bases, with 16 bases between them. The CDR3, as DNA: TGTGCCAGCAGCCCCCGGCGAGGGGGGCCCTACGAGCAGTACTTC. It translates to CASSPRRGGPYEQYF.

The sample holds a few counts of this clonotype. The chain couples TRBV6-1 to TRBJ2-5; D unresolved. The CDR3 covers 11 residues. Trimming shortened V by 6 bases and J by 5 bases, and 7 bases separated the two germline ends. The germline gives CDR1 MNHNS, CDR2 SASEGT. CDR3 in DNA: TGTGCCAGCAGGGATGTCGAGACCCAGTACTTC. Encoded protein: CASRDVETQYF.